This T cell receptor (beta chain) was identified during a study of T-cell reconstitution after alpha-beta-depleted transplantation in children. Germline V gene sequence: CDR1 DFQATT, CDR2 SNEGSKA (reference sequence). Trimming removed 6 bases from V and 0 bases from J; junction bases left unmatched: 6. There are 14 residues in the CDR3. Unique molecular identifiers were used to barcode this TCRbeta library. TCRdb called the PCR reads again in MiXCR, with one record for every CDR3 protein. This repertoire shows some 600,000 distinct CDR3 sequences, around a sixth found once; its top ten account for 0.85% to 1.3%.

The source of this sequence is a human donor who donated a stem cell graft to a child with acute myeloid leukemia. Source: PBMCs from the stem cell graft donor, taken from the stem cell graft. The J gene is TRBJ1-1, the V gene TRBV20-1; 8 bases align to TRBD1. The CDR3 DNA sequence: TGCAGTGCAGGACAGGGCTCTTTGAACACTGAAGCTTTCTTT. The encoded protein is CSAGQGSLNTEAFF.